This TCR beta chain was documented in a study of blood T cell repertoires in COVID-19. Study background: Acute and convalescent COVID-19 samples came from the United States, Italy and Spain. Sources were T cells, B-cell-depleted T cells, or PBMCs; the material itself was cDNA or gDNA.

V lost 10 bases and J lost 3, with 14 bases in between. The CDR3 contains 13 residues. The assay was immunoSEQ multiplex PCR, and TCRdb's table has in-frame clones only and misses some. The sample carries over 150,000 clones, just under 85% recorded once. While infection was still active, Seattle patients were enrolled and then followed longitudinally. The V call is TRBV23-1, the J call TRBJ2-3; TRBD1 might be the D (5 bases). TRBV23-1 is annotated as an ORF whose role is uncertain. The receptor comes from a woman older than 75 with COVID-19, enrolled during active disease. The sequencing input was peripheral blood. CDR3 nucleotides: TGCGCCACCTACCCCAGGGAAACAGATACGCAGTATTTT. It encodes CATYPRETDTQYF.